The next 8 T cell receptor beta chains were all read from a single sample in a study of identical twins. TCRdb itself ran the 5' RACE reads through MiXCR, one entry per CDR3 protein. The repertoire holds about 900,000 distinct CDR3 sequences, with over 9% as singletons. These same data were also listed under a study on yellow fever vaccine responses in identical twins.

The specimen sequenced was PBMCs. These receptors were taken from a woman between 18 and 29 years old in good health.

This clonotype was counted only a few times. The J gene is TRBJ2-2, the V gene TRBV11-2, with D hard to call. V shed 0 bases and J shed 3 bases, with 8 bases lying between them. Per germline, CDR1 SGHAT and CDR2 FQNNGV. CDR3 length equals 15 residues. This chain's CDR3 is CASSLDAADTGELFF. The CDR3, as DNA: TGTGCCAGCAGCTTAGATGCGGCAGACACCGGGGAGCTGTTTTTT.

This clonotype was recorded a few times. The chain combines TRBV7-3 with TRBJ2-1, with D possibly TRBD2 on 6 matching bases. V was clipped by 1 base and J by 0 bases, with 19 bases between them. CDR3 length: 19 amino acids. Germline CDR1 SGHTA, CDR2 FQGTGA. CDR3 in amino acids: CASSLNSGPGLSSYNEQFF. The CDR3 DNA reads TGTGCCAGCAGCTTAAATAGCGGACCCGGCTTAAGCTCCTACAATGAGCAGTTCTTC.

The chain combines TRBV4-1 with TRBJ2-1; 7 nucleotides align to TRBD2. J gave up 4 bases and V 2 bases, and 2 bases lay outside the gene matches. The CDR3 contains 14 residues. The germline V gene has CDR1 MGHRA and CDR2 YSYEKL. The CDR3, as DNA: TGCGCCAGCAGCCAACAGCGGGGATACAATGAGCAGTTCTTC. It codes for CASSQQRGYNEQFF.

The rearrangement joins TRBV2 to TRBJ2-3, with TRBD2 identical over 10 bases. The J segment lost 6 bases and the V segment lost 6 bases, leaving 9 bases of the junction unmatched. The germline V gene encodes CDR1 SNHLY and CDR2 FYNNEI. The CDR3 contains 15 residues. The CDR3 loop is CASRGLAGARDTQYF. CDR3 bases: TGTGCCAGCAGAGGGCTAGCGGGAGCTAGGGATACGCAGTATTTT.

The table lists this clonotype with many counts. CDR3 amino acids: CASRLQVTSTGELFF. CDR3 sequence (DNA): TGTGCCAGCAGATTACAGGTCACGAGTACCGGGGAGCTGTTTTTT. The chain joins TRBV12-3 or TRBV12-4 to TRBJ2-2; tentative D call: TRBD1 (5 bases). This CDR3 contains 15 residues. The V and J ends lost 6 bases and 5 bases respectively, with 16 bases between them.

This clonotype was seen ten or more times. The chain couples TRBV7-9 to TRBJ2-5; D uncertain. Germline assignment: CDR1 SEHNR and CDR2 FQNEAQ (reference sequence). Trimming took 1 base from V and 2 from J, leaving 8 bases between them. There are 14 residues in the CDR3. The CDR3 loop reads CASSLVKPQETQYF. DNA for the CDR3: TGTGCCAGCAGCTTAGTTAAGCCTCAAGAGACCCAGTACTTC.

V usage is TRBV11-2 and J usage is TRBJ2-3; tentative D call: TRBD2 (6 bases). This CDR3 has 18 amino acids. The V gene's germline CDR1 is SGHAT and CDR2 FQNNGV. V was clipped by 2 bases and J by 3 bases, with 21 bases between them. CDR3 nucleotides: TGTGCCAGCAGCTTAACCCCCCCAGGGTATGGGAGGACAGATACGCAGTATTTT. Protein sequence: CASSLTPPGYGRTDTQYF. Filled out from reference TRBV11-2 and TRBJ2-3, the complete variable domain reads EAGVAQSPRYKIIEKRQSVAFWCNPISGHATLYWYQQILGQGPKLLIQFQNNGVVDDSQLPKDRFSAERLKGVDSTLKIQPAKLEDSAVYLCASSLTPPGYGRTDTQYFGPGTRLTVL.

This clonotype occurred a few times. This chain joins TRBV28 and TRBJ1-5; D is undetermined. Germline V CDR1 and CDR2: MDHEN, SYDVKM. V was shortened by 3 bases and J by 3 bases, with 12 bases between the two germline ends. This CDR3 contains 15 residues. The CDR3 region is CASSFRQGYNQPQHF. The CDR3 DNA follows: TGTGCCAGCAGTTTTCGGCAAGGCTACAATCAGCCCCAGCATTTT.